A selection of T cell receptor beta chains follows, all from one sample in a study of molecular identifiers for immune sequencing clone quantification. TCRdb fed the PCR reads into MiXCR, producing one record per CDR3 protein. The table includes 490,000 or so distinct CDR3 sequences, around 23% detected once. Input material: naive CD8+ T cells from blood, with Jurkat cell RNA spiked in. These receptors were collected from a human donor in good health. Some libraries in this study had Jurkat cell RNA spiked in. Both conserved end residues are part of each CDR3. Each record gives: D gene, V gene, J gene, clone size, CDR3 DNA, CDR3 protein. The D gene is left open where the match is weak. Expanded clones are given a class, and other clones once, few, many or no size at all.

D gene: .; V gene: TRBV20-1; J gene: TRBJ2-5; clone size: many; CDR3 DNA: TGCAGTGCTAGTCCCAGGTACCAAGAGACCCAGTACTTC; CDR3 protein: CSASPRYQETQYF
D gene: .; V gene: TRBV27; J gene: TRBJ2-6; clone size: few; CDR3 DNA: TGTGCCAGCAGAACAGGTACCTCTGGGGCCAACGTCCTGACTTTC; CDR3 protein: CASRTGTSGANVLTF
D gene: TRBD1; V gene: TRBV12-3/TRBV12-4; J gene: TRBJ2-3; clone size: many; CDR3 DNA: TGTGCCAGCAGCGACAGGGGGGTAGCAGATACGCAGTATTTT; CDR3 protein: CASSDRGVADTQYF
D gene: .; V gene: TRBV6-2/TRBV6-3; J gene: TRBJ2-2; clone size: once; CDR3 DNA: TGTGCCAGCAGTTATTTGGGACCTACCACCGGGGAGCTGTTTTTT; CDR3 protein: CASSYLGPTTGELFF
D gene: TRBD1; V gene: TRBV28; J gene: TRBJ1-1; clone size: few; CDR3 DNA: TGTGCCAGCAAAGAGACAGGGATCCCCACTGAAGCTTTCTTT; CDR3 protein: CASKETGIPTEAFF
D gene: .; V gene: TRBV10-1; J gene: TRBJ2-5; clone size: few; CDR3 DNA: TGCGCCAGCAGTGACCCAGCGGAGGTAGAGACCCAGTACTTC; CDR3 protein: CASSDPAEVETQYF
D gene: .; V gene: TRBV27; J gene: TRBJ2-3; clone size: .; CDR3 DNA: TGTGCCAGCAGTTCATCCTCGGGGGCAGATACGCAGTATTTT; CDR3 protein: CASSSSSGADTQYF
D gene: TRBD1; V gene: TRBV28; J gene: TRBJ1-1; clone size: many; CDR3 DNA: TGTGCCAGCAGTTTAAGGGGGCTTAGGGACACTGAAGCTTTCTTT; CDR3 protein: CASSLRGLRDTEAFF
D gene: .; V gene: TRBV19; J gene: TRBJ2-7; clone size: many; CDR3 DNA: TGTGCCAGTAGTCTCAACTACGAGCAGTACTTC; CDR3 protein: CASSLNYEQYF
D gene: .; V gene: TRBV4-2; J gene: TRBJ2-7; clone size: many; CDR3 DNA: TGTGCCAGCAGCCAAGATATCGGGGAGCAGTACGAGCAGTACTTC; CDR3 protein: CASSQDIGEQYEQYF
D gene: .; V gene: TRBV29-1; J gene: TRBJ2-3; clone size: many; CDR3 DNA: TGCAGCGTTGATCAGGATTACCTTTCGGGCACAGATACGCAGTATTTT; CDR3 protein: CSVDQDYLSGTDTQYF
D gene: TRBD2; V gene: TRBV30; J gene: TRBJ2-3; clone size: .; CDR3 DNA: TGTGCCTGGAGTGTACTAGCGGCAGATACGCAGTATTTT; CDR3 protein: CAWSVLAADTQYF
D gene: TRBD1; V gene: TRBV27; J gene: TRBJ2-3; clone size: .; CDR3 DNA: TGTGCCACCAGTTTACAGGGGCTCGCAGATACGCAGTATTTT; CDR3 protein: CATSLQGLADTQYF
D gene: .; V gene: TRBV30; J gene: TRBJ2-6; clone size: .; CDR3 DNA: TGTGTCTGGAGCGTAGGCTCTGGGGCCAACGTCCTGACTTTC; CDR3 protein: CVWSVGSGANVLTF
D gene: TRBD2; V gene: TRBV19; J gene: TRBJ2-3; clone size: .; CDR3 DNA: TGTGCCAGTAGTATGTCGGGGGGATACACAGATACGCAGTATTTT; CDR3 protein: CASSMSGGYTDTQYF
D gene: .; V gene: TRBV27; J gene: TRBJ2-1; clone size: many; CDR3 DNA: TGTGCCAGCACCAACAAGGACGGGTTAGATGAGCAGTTCTTC; CDR3 protein: CASTNKDGLDEQFF
D gene: .; V gene: TRBV28; J gene: TRBJ1-5; clone size: .; CDR3 DNA: TGTGCCAGCAGTACAGTTGGGGGTTCTCAGCCCCAGCATTTT; CDR3 protein: CASSTVGGSQPQHF
D gene: .; V gene: TRBV12-3/TRBV12-4; J gene: TRBJ2-7; clone size: once; CDR3 DNA: TGTGCCAGCAGTTTCTCTAGCGTTTGCTACGAGCAGTACTTC; CDR3 protein: CASSFSSVCYEQYF
D gene: .; V gene: TRBV15; J gene: TRBJ2-1; clone size: many; CDR3 DNA: TGTGCCACCAGCCCCGGACAGTTCTCCTACAATGAGCAGTTCTTC; CDR3 protein: CATSPGQFSYNEQFF
D gene: .; V gene: TRBV29-1; J gene: TRBJ2-1; clone size: .; CDR3 DNA: TGCAGCGTTGAAGATGCTAGCGCCTACAATGAGCAGTTCTTC; CDR3 protein: CSVEDASAYNEQFF
D gene: .; V gene: TRBV7-9; J gene: TRBJ2-7; clone size: many; CDR3 DNA: TGTGCCAGCAGTTACAGGGACCACGAGCAGTACTTC; CDR3 protein: CASSYRDHEQYF
D gene: .; V gene: TRBV19; J gene: TRBJ2-2; clone size: .; CDR3 DNA: TGTGCCAGTAGTATCTTCTCCTCCACCGGGGAGCTGTTTTTT; CDR3 protein: CASSIFSSTGELFF
D gene: TRBD1; V gene: TRBV27; J gene: TRBJ1-4; clone size: .; CDR3 DNA: TGTGCCAGCAGACCCACGGACAGGGAAGGGCTGTTTTTT; CDR3 protein: CASRPTDREGLFF
D gene: .; V gene: TRBV19; J gene: TRBJ2-3; clone size: .; CDR3 DNA: TGTGCCACCTCCCCGGGGAACCCAGATACGCAGTATTTT; CDR3 protein: CATSPGNPDTQYF
D gene: TRBD2; V gene: TRBV27; J gene: TRBJ2-3; clone size: few; CDR3 DNA: TGTGCCAGCAGTTGGGGACTAGCGGGGTTATCAGATACGCAGTATTTT; CDR3 protein: CASSWGLAGLSDTQYF
D gene: TRBD2; V gene: TRBV12-3/TRBV12-4; J gene: TRBJ2-1; clone size: .; CDR3 DNA: TGTGCCAGCAGTCCAGCGGGAGGGGCAACCTACAATGAGCAGTTCTTC; CDR3 protein: CASSPAGGATYNEQFF
D gene: TRBD2; V gene: TRBV6-1; J gene: TRBJ2-4; clone size: few; CDR3 DNA: TGTGCCAGCAGTGAGCTAGCGGGGGGGCCCCAAAACATTCAGTACTTC; CDR3 protein: CASSELAGGPQNIQYF
D gene: TRBD1; V gene: TRBV27; J gene: TRBJ1-2; clone size: many; CDR3 DNA: TGTGCCAGCAAGGGGGCTTACTATGGCTACACCTTC; CDR3 protein: CASKGAYYGYTF
D gene: .; V gene: TRBV27; J gene: TRBJ2-7; clone size: once; CDR3 DNA: TGTGTTAGCAGTTTATTACAGGTCCAGCATGTAGGGGACGAGCAGTACTTC; CDR3 protein: CVSSLLQVQHVGDEQYF
D gene: .; V gene: TRBV12-3/TRBV12-4; J gene: TRBJ1-4; clone size: few; CDR3 DNA: TGTGCCAGCAGTACCGGGACACCAACTAATGAAAAACTGTTTTTT; CDR3 protein: CASSTGTPTNEKLFF
D gene: .; V gene: TRBV2; J gene: TRBJ2-3; clone size: few; CDR3 DNA: TGTGCCATCGAACGCCTGAACAGAGATGATAGCACAGATACGCAGTATTTT; CDR3 protein: CAIERLNRDDSTDTQYF
D gene: TRBD2; V gene: TRBV7-9; J gene: TRBJ2-7; clone size: few; CDR3 DNA: TGTGCCAGCAGCTTACTTAGCGGGAGGGGGGGCTACGAGCAGTACTTC; CDR3 protein: CASSLLSGRGGYEQYF
D gene: .; V gene: TRBV5-1; J gene: TRBJ2-7; clone size: many; CDR3 DNA: TGCGCCAGCAGCTTTTACAGGGACTCCATCTACGAGCAGTACTTC; CDR3 protein: CASSFYRDSIYEQYF
D gene: .; V gene: TRBV28; J gene: TRBJ1-2; clone size: .; CDR3 DNA: TGTGCCAGCAGTTCGGACATAACTAACTATGGCTACACCTTC; CDR3 protein: CASSSDITNYGYTF
D gene: .; V gene: TRBV20-1; J gene: TRBJ2-1; clone size: .; CDR3 DNA: TGCAGTGCTTTTATGGGTATGGGTACTGAGCAGTTCTTC; CDR3 protein: CSAFMGMGTEQFF
D gene: .; V gene: TRBV27; J gene: TRBJ1-6; clone size: .; CDR3 DNA: TGTGCCAGCAGTTTATCCTCCCATCCTAACTCACCCCTCCACTTT; CDR3 protein: CASSLSSHPNSPLHF
D gene: .; V gene: TRBV4-1; J gene: TRBJ1-5; clone size: .; CDR3 DNA: TGCGCCAGCAGCCAAGATCAGTGGGGCAATCAGCCCCAGCATTTT; CDR3 protein: CASSQDQWGNQPQHF
D gene: TRBD1; V gene: TRBV20-1; J gene: TRBJ1-1; clone size: many; CDR3 DNA: TGCAGTGCTAGAGGGCGCAGGGGGCTTGAAGCTTTCTTT; CDR3 protein: CSARGRRGLEAFF
D gene: .; V gene: TRBV7-9; J gene: TRBJ1-1; clone size: .; CDR3 DNA: TGTGCCCGCAGCTCCAGGGGTACTGCAGCTTTCTTT; CDR3 protein: CARSSRGTAAFF
D gene: .; V gene: TRBV9; J gene: TRBJ2-2; clone size: few; CDR3 DNA: TGTGCCAGCAGCGTACTGTCGGGACGGTACACCGGGGAGCTGTTTTTT; CDR3 protein: CASSVLSGRYTGELFF
D gene: .; V gene: TRBV7-2; J gene: TRBJ1-4; clone size: many; CDR3 DNA: TGTGCCAGCAGCTTAATGGCTAATGAAAAACTGTTTTTT; CDR3 protein: CASSLMANEKLFF
D gene: .; V gene: TRBV7-9; J gene: TRBJ2-1; clone size: .; CDR3 DNA: TGTGCCAGCAGCTTACCTGGTGGAGGGGATGAGCAGCTCTTC; CDR3 protein: CASSLPGGGDEQLF
D gene: .; V gene: TRBV7-9; J gene: TRBJ2-7; clone size: many; CDR3 DNA: TGTGCCAGCGGGCGAGCGCTGACAGCTCCCTACGAGCAGTACTTC; CDR3 protein: CASGRALTAPYEQYF
D gene: .; V gene: TRBV27; J gene: TRBJ1-2; clone size: few; CDR3 DNA: TGTGCCAGCAGTTTGCCATATGGCTACACCTTC; CDR3 protein: CASSLPYGYTF
D gene: .; V gene: TRBV27; J gene: TRBJ2-5; clone size: few; CDR3 DNA: TGTGCCAGCAGTCAGGTCCTGCTTGGGACCCAGTACTTC; CDR3 protein: CASSQVLLGTQYF
D gene: .; V gene: TRBV4-3; J gene: TRBJ1-2; clone size: .; CDR3 DNA: TGCGCCAGCAGCCAAGATCGGGGCAGGGAGGATGGCTACACCTTC; CDR3 protein: CASSQDRGREDGYTF
D gene: TRBD2; V gene: TRBV20-1; J gene: TRBJ2-1; clone size: few; CDR3 DNA: TGCAGTGCTGACAGGACCCTTAGCGGGGGGGCGGCCTACAATGAGCAGTTCTTC; CDR3 protein: CSADRTLSGGAAYNEQFF
D gene: TRBD2; V gene: TRBV7-3; J gene: TRBJ2-1; clone size: few; CDR3 DNA: TGTGCCAGCAGCCTAATACTAGCGCGGTCCTACAATGAGCAGTTCTTC; CDR3 protein: CASSLILARSYNEQFF
D gene: .; V gene: TRBV27; J gene: TRBJ1-5; clone size: few; CDR3 DNA: TGTGCCAGCAGTTTATCAGGAGGGCTTGGTAATCAGCCCCAGCATTTT; CDR3 protein: CASSLSGGLGNQPQHF
D gene: TRBD1; V gene: TRBV6-5; J gene: TRBJ2-7; clone size: few; CDR3 DNA: TGTGCCAGCAGTTATTTGGGACAGGTAAACTACGAGCAGTACTTC; CDR3 protein: CASSYLGQVNYEQYF
D gene: .; V gene: TRBV30; J gene: TRBJ2-7; clone size: once; CDR3 DNA: TGTACATGGGGACGGAGCTCCTACGAGCAGTACTTC; CDR3 protein: CTWGRSSYEQYF
D gene: TRBD1; V gene: TRBV28; J gene: TRBJ2-1; clone size: .; CDR3 DNA: TGTGCCAGCAGTTCTTCTCTCGTACAGGGGGCAAATGAGCAGTTCTTC; CDR3 protein: CASSSSLVQGANEQFF
D gene: .; V gene: TRBV13; J gene: TRBJ2-3; clone size: many; CDR3 DNA: TGTGCCAGCAGCTCGCCCGAGGGGGAGTTGGGCACAGATACGCAGTATTTT; CDR3 protein: CASSSPEGELGTDTQYF
D gene: .; V gene: TRBV7-8; J gene: TRBJ2-3; clone size: many; CDR3 DNA: TGTGCCAGCAGCCGTGACAGCCTAGATTATACAGATACGCAGTATTTT; CDR3 protein: CASSRDSLDYTDTQYF